These 21 T cell receptor beta chains came from one sample sequenced in a study of hypomethylating agent response in myelodysplastic syndrome (dated by TCRdb to about 2021). The method behind the library was the immunoSEQ multiplex PCR assay. The table was pulled from immuneACCESS by TCRdb, which kept in-frame rearrangements only. Such tables lose some clones; where checked, under half of the loss comes from unresolved V genes, and the rest has no known cause. The sample table shows about 3,400 clones, and around 80% are seen once. The ten largest clones represent 5.2% of the sample. Sequences were derived from bone marrow, sampled before or after starting hypomethylating agent treatment for myelodysplastic syndrome (not recorded which). These receptors all stem from a human donor with myelodysplastic syndrome.

This chain connects TRBV6-6 to TRBJ1-5; 7 bases map to TRBD1. J lost 4 bases, V lost 0 bases, and 6 bases had no gene match. The CDR3 is made up of 16 amino acids. Per germline, CDR1 MNHNY and CDR2 SVGAGI (reference sequence). CDR3 region: CASSYSYRGKNQPQHF. Written as DNA, the CDR3 is TGTGCCAGCAGTTACTCCTACAGGGGAAAGAATCAGCCCCAGCATTTT.

The chain couples TRBV7-3 to TRBJ2-3, with TRBD1 matching 7 bases. The V segment lost 5 bases and the J segment 3 bases; nucleotides outside the gene matches: 5. Germline lookup yields CDR1 SGHTA and CDR2 FQGTGA. This CDR3 region has 14 residues. CDR3 sequence: CASSLGGLTDTQYF. The CDR3 DNA sequence: TGTGCCAGCAGCCTAGGGGGCCTAACAGATACGCAGTATTTT.

This sequence joins TRBV4-1 and TRBJ1-1; 7 bases line up with TRBD1. CDR3 length: 14 amino acids. Trimming removed 5 bases from V and 2 bases from J; junction bases left unmatched: 5. Germline CDR1 MGHRA, CDR2 YSYEKL. CDR3 sequence (DNA): TGCGCCAGCAGCTACGACAGGGCTAACACTGAAGCTTTCTTT. It yields the protein CASSYDRANTEAFF.

The chain recombines TRBV28 with TRBJ2-2; 8 nucleotides agree with TRBD1. V was pared by 1 base and J by 3 bases, with 7 bases of the junction left unmatched. CDR3 length: 17 residues. Germline assignment: CDR1 MDHEN and CDR2 SYDVKM. CDR3 protein: CASSLLRTGQYTGELFF. The CDR3 DNA sequence: TGTGCCAGCAGTTTATTACGGACAGGGCAATACACCGGGGAGCTGTTTTTT.

The V call is TRBV7-6, the J call TRBJ1-5, with 10 bases lining up with TRBD1. This CDR3 contains 17 residues. V shed 1 base and J 4 bases; nucleotides not matched to a gene: 7. Germline V gene data show CDR1 as SGHVS and CDR2 as FNYEAQ. The CDR3 nucleotides are TGTGCCAGCAGCTTAGTCCCCGGACAGGGGGGGAATCAGCCCCAGCATTTT. It codes for CASSLVPGQGGNQPQHF.

This clone appeared a single time. The V gene is TRBV2, the J gene TRBJ2-3; no clear D gene. V was cut by 4 bases and J by 9 bases, with 8 bases left in between. CDR3 length: 11 amino acids. Germline V lookup: CDR1 SNHLY, CDR2 FYNNEI. CDR3 DNA: TGTGCCAGCAGTGTGAAGGAAACGCAGTATTTT. Its translation is CASSVKETQYF.

The chain uses TRBV15 and TRBJ2-5; tentative D call: TRBD2 (6 bases). Trimming cost V 3 bases and J 5 bases, with 16 bases left between them. Germline assignment: CDR1 LNHNV and CDR2 YYDKDF (reference sequence). CDR3 size: 15 residues. The CDR3 spells CATSSRGGAGETQYF. CDR3 coding DNA: TGTGCCACCAGCAGCCGGGGTGGGGCGGGGGAGACCCAGTACTTC.

This clone was recorded once. The gene calls are TRBV30 and TRBJ2-2, with TRBD2 matching over 8 bases. The V gene's germline CDR1 is GTSNPN and CDR2 SVGIG (reference sequence). Losses at the gene ends were 0 bases for V and 6 bases for J; bases not matched to a gene: 12. This CDR3 is built from 17 residues. CDR3 sequence reads: CAWSVWGGGSLAGELFF. In nucleotides, the CDR3 is TGTGCCTGGAGTGTATGGGGCGGGGGGAGTTTAGCCGGGGAGCTGTTTTTT.

This clone was detected a few times. This chain joins TRBV27 and TRBJ2-7, with D perhaps TRBD2 (5 bases). Between the trimmed V and J ends, which lost 8 bases and 5 bases, there was a span of 16 bases. The CDR3 runs to 13 residues. Germline V gene lookup returns CDR1 MNHEY and CDR2 SMNVEV (reference sequence). In DNA form, the CDR3 reads TGTGCCAGCTCCCCCTGGGGAGACAACGAGCAGTACTTC. It is translated as CASSPWGDNEQYF.

This clone turned up a few times. This chain connects TRBV2 to TRBJ2-7; D ambiguous. Germline loops: CDR1 SNHLY, CDR2 FYNNEI. CDR3 length: 15 amino acids. Trimming took 2 bases from V and 0 from J, leaving 11 bases between them. The CDR3 region is CASSELVPLSYEQYF. The CDR3 DNA reads as TGTGCCAGCAGTGAACTGGTCCCCCTCTCCTACGAGCAGTACTTC.

For the CDR3, the DNA is TGTGCCAGCAGCCTTACGAAGAGGGAGACCCAGTACTTC. Amino acids: CASSLTKRETQYF. The chain employs TRBV7-9 and TRBJ2-5; D is undetermined. Germline lookup yields CDR1 SEHNR and CDR2 FQNEAQ (reference sequence). The CDR3 consists of 13 residues. V lost 5 bases to trimming and J lost 5 bases, with 12 bases between them. Full variable domain (remainder filled in from reference TRBV7-9 and TRBJ2-5): DTGVSQNPRHKITKRGQNVTFRCDPISEHNRLYWYRQTLGQGPEFLTYFQNEAQLEKSRLLSDRFSAERPKGSFSTLEIQRTEQGDSAMYLCASSLTKRETQYFGPGTRLLVL.

The gene calls are TRBV5-1 and TRBJ1-1; a weak D match, TRBD1 (5 bases). The CDR3 sequence is 16 residues long. With 0 bases removed from V and 1 base from J, the gap between germline ends came to 13 bases. Germline V CDR1 and CDR2: SGHRS, YFSETQ. The CDR3 region is CASSLDGVGENTEAFF. CDR3 DNA sequence: TGCGCCAGCAGCTTGGATGGCGTGGGGGAGAACACTGAAGCTTTCTTT.

J is TRBJ1-4 and V is TRBV7-6, with 12 positions matching TRBD1. The trim removed 5 bases at V and 8 bases at J, leaving 3 bases unmatched. Germline loops: CDR1 SGHVS, CDR2 FNYEAQ. This CDR3 region has 14 residues. This chain's CDR3 is CASSRDRGREKLFF. CDR3 sequence (DNA): TGTGCCAGCAGCCGGGACAGGGGGCGGGAAAAACTGTTTTTT.

J is TRBJ2-6 and V is TRBV2; TRBD2 might be the D (5 bases). The CDR3 has 18 residues. From germline, CDR1 is SNHLY and CDR2 FYNNEI. Trimming shortened V by 5 bases and J by 2 bases, and 19 bases separated the two germline ends. The CDR3 nucleotides are TGTGCCAGCAGTACCGCTAACCCGGAGGTCCCTGGGGCCAACGTCCTGACTTTC. It translates to CASSTANPEVPGANVLTF. The complete variable domain, with remaining parts taken from reference TRBV2 and TRBJ2-6, reads EPEVTQTPSHQVTQMGQEVILRCVPISNHLYFYWYRQILGQKVEFLVSFYNNEISEKSEIFDDQFSVERPDGSNFTLKIRSTKLEDSAMYFCASSTANPEVPGANVLTFGAGSRLTVL.

This chain connects TRBV5-1 to TRBJ2-1; 9 nucleotides align to TRBD1. Trimming at V came to 0 bases and at J to 4 bases, leaving 2 bases not matched to a gene. The CDR3 contains 15 residues. Germline V lookup: CDR1 SGHRS, CDR2 YFSETQ. This CDR3 is CASSLGDRDYNEQFF. The DNA of the CDR3 is TGCGCCAGCAGCTTGGGGGACAGGGATTACAATGAGCAGTTCTTC.

The V gene is TRBV9, the J gene TRBJ2-2; the match to TRBD2 covers 11 bases. CDR1 SGDLS and CDR2 YYNGEE come from the germline V gene. Trimming at V came to 4 bases and at J to 0 bases, leaving 11 bases not matched to a gene. The CDR3 is 19 residues long. This CDR3 is CASSPRTSGPSTNTGELFF. Here the CDR3 DNA reads TGTGCCAGCAGCCCCCGGACTAGCGGGCCATCGACGAACACCGGGGAGCTGTTTTTT.

The chain has TRBV5-1 and TRBJ2-3, with D uncertain. V lost 4 bases and J lost 0, with 3 bases in between. Germline V gives CDR1 SGHRS, CDR2 YFSETQ. This CDR3 has 12 amino acids. For the CDR3, the DNA is TGCGCCAGCAGCCTAAGCACAGATACGCAGTATTTT. Its protein is CASSLSTDTQYF.

The chain has TRBV30 and TRBJ1-1; no firm D call. Germline-derived CDR1 and CDR2 are GTSNPN and SVGIG (reference sequence). V gave up 1 base and J gave up 3 bases, with 9 bases separating them. The CDR3 runs to 13 residues. CDR3: CAWSDRRDTEAFF. In nucleotides, the CDR3 is TGTGCCTGGAGTGACCGGAGGGACACTGAAGCTTTCTTT.

The V gene is TRBV27, the J gene TRBJ2-1; 9 bases align to TRBD2. The CDR3 is 17 residues long. Germline trimming cut 4 bases from V and 2 bases from J; bases unmatched to any gene: 9. Germline V gene sequence: CDR1 MNHEY, CDR2 SMNVEV (reference sequence). The CDR3 spells CASSSLGREGPYNEQFF. CDR3 nucleotides: TGTGCCAGCAGTTCCCTCGGGCGGGAGGGCCCCTACAATGAGCAGTTCTTC.

The chain joins TRBV2 to TRBJ2-5, with a possible D match to TRBD1 (6 bases). The CDR3 has 14 amino acids. Trimming pared 3 bases from V and 1 base from J, leaving 9 bases between. Germline values: CDR1 SNHLY, CDR2 FYNNEI. The DNA of the CDR3 is TGTGCCAGCAGTGAGGAACAGGGCCAAGAGACCCAGTACTTC. This codes for CASSEEQGQETQYF. Supplemented by reference TRBV2 and TRBJ2-5, the full variable domain reads EPEVTQTPSHQVTQMGQEVILRCVPISNHLYFYWYRQILGQKVEFLVSFYNNEISEKSEIFDDQFSVERPDGSNFTLKIRSTKLEDSAMYFCASSEEQGQETQYFGPGTRLLVL.

This clone is a singleton in its sample. The chain links TRBV30 to TRBJ1-2; 7 bases align to TRBD1. Trimming cost V 2 bases and J 3 bases; bases outside gene matches: 3. CDR3 length: 13 amino acids. Germline loops: CDR1 GTSNPN, CDR2 SVGIG (reference sequence). Here the CDR3 reads CAWSWQGDYGYTF. The CDR3 DNA reads TGTGCCTGGAGTTGGCAGGGGGACTATGGCTACACCTTC.